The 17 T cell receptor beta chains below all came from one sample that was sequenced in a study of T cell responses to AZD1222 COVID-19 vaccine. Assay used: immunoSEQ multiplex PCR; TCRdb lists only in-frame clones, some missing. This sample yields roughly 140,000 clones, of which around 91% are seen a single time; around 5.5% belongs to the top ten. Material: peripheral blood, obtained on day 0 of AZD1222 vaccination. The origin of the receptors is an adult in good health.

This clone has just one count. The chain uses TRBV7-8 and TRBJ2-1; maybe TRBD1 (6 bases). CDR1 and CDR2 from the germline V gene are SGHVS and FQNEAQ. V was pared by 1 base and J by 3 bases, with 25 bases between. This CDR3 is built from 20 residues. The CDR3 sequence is CASSLGGRGGTQGNYNEQFF. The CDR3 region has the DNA TGTGCCAGCAGCTTAGGGGGGAGAGGGGGTACCCAAGGAAACTACAATGAGCAGTTCTTC.

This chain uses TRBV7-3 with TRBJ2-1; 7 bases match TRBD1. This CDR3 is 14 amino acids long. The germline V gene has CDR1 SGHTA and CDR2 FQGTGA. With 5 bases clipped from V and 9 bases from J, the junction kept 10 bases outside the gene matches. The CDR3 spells CASSATGESSEQFF. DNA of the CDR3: TGTGCCAGCAGCGCCACAGGGGAGAGCAGTGAGCAGTTCTTC.

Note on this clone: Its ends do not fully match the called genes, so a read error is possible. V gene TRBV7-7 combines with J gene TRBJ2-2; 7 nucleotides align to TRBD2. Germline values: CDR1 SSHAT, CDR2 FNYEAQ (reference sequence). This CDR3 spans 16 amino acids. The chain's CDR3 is CASSLTSGAHTGELFF. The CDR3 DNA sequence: TGTGCTAGCAGCTTAACGAGCGGGGCACACACCGGGGAGCTGTTTTTT.

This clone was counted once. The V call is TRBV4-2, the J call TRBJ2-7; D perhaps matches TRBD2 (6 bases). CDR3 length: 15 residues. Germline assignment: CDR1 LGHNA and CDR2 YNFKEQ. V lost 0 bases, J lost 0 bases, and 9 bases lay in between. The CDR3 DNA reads TGTGCCAGCAGCCAAGATTACGGGAGCTCCTACGAGCAGTACTTC. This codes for CASSQDYGSSYEQYF.

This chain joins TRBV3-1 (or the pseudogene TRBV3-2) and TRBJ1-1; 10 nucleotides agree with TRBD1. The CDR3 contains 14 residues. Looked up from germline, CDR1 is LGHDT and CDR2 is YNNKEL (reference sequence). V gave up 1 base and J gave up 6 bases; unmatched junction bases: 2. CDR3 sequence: CASSQVGTGAEAFF. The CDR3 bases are TGTGCCAGCAGCCAAGTTGGGACAGGGGCTGAAGCTTTCTTT.

In DNA, the CDR3 is TGCGCCAGCAGCCAAGTCTCTGGACAGATCTACGAGCAGTACTTC. Translating gives CASSQVSGQIYEQYF. V and J are TRBV4-1 and TRBJ2-7; maybe TRBD1 (6 bases). Germline V gives CDR1 MGHRA, CDR2 YSYEKL. The germline V and J ends were trimmed by 1 base and 3 bases, with 13 bases remaining between them. The CDR3 sequence is 15 residues long.

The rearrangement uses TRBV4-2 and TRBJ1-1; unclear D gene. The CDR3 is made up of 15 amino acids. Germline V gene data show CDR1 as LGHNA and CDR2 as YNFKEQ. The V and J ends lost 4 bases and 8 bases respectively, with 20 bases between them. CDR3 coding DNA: TGTGCCAGCAGCCCAAAAGAAGGAGTAGCGTCGGAAGCTTTCTTT. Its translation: CASSPKEGVASEAFF.

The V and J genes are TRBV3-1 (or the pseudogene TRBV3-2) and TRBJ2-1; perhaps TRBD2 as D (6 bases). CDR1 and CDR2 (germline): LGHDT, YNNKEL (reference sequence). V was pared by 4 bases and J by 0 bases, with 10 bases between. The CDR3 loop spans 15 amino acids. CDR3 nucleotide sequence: TGTGCCAGCAGCCCCGGGACTCGCTCCTACAATGAGCAGTTCTTC. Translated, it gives CASSPGTRSYNEQFF.

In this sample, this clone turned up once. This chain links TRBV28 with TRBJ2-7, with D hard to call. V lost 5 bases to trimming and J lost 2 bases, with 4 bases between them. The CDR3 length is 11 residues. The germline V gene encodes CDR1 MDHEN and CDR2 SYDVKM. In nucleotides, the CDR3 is TGTGCCAGCAGTCAACCCTACGAGCAGTACTTC. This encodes CASSQPYEQYF.

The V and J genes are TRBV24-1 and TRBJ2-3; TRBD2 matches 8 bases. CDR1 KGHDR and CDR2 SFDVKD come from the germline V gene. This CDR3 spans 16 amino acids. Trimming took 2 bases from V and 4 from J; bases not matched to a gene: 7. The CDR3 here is CATSDSVTSASDTQYF. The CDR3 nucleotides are TGTGCCACCAGTGATTCGGTGACTAGCGCATCAGATACGCAGTATTTT.

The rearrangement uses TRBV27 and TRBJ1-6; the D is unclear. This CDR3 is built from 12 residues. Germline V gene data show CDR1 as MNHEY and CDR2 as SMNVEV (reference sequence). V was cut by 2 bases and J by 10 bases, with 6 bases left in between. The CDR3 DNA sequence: TGTGCCAGCAGTTTACCGTTCTCACCCCTCCACTTT. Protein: CASSLPFSPLHF.

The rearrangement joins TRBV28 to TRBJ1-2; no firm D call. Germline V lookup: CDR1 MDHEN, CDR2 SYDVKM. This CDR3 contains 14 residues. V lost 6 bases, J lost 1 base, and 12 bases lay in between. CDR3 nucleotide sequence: TGTGCCAGCAGGGCAGGCATCCTTAACTATGGCTACACCTTC. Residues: CASRAGILNYGYTF.

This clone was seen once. The CDR3, as DNA: TGCGCCAGCAGCCAAGCCTACCCTCGGGGCTCTGGAAACACCATATATTTT. It codes for CASSQAYPRGSGNTIYF. The chain carries TRBV4-1 and TRBJ1-3; D gene uncertain. V was cut by 1 base and J by 0 bases, with 13 bases left in between. The CDR3 extends over 17 amino acids. From germline, CDR1 is MGHRA and CDR2 YSYEKL.

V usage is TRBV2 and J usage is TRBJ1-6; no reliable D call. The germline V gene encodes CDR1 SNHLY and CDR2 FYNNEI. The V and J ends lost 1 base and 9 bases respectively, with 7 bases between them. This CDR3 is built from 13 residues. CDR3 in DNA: TGTGCCAGCAGTGAAGGGACCCTTTCACCCCTCCACTTT. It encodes CASSEGTLSPLHF.

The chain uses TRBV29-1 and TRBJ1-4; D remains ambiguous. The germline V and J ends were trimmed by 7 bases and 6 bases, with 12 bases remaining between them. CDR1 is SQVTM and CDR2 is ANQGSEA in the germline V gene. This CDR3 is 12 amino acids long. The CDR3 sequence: CSGWGSDEKLFF. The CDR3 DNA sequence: TGCAGCGGATGGGGTAGTGATGAAAAACTGTTTTTT. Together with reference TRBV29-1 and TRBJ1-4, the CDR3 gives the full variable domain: SAVISQKPSRDICQRGTSLTIQCQVDSQVTMMFWYRQQPGQSLTLIATANQGSEATYESGFVIDKFPISRPNLTFSTLTVSNMSPEDSSIYLCSGWGSDEKLFFGSGTQLSVL.

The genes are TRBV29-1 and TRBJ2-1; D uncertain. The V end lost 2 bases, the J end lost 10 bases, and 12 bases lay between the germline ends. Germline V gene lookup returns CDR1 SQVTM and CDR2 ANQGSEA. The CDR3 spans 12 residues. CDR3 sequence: CSVESDPREQFF. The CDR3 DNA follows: TGCAGCGTTGAATCGGACCCCAGGGAGCAGTTCTTC.

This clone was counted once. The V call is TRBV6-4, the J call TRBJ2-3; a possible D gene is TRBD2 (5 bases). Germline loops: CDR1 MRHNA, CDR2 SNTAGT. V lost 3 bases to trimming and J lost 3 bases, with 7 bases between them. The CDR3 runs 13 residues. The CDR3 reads CASSERETDTQYF. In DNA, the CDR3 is TGTGCCAGCAGTGAAAGGGAGACAGATACGCAGTATTTT.